This TCR beta chain was found in a study of T-cell memory formation after mild COVID-19. The overall study: The two donors had largely donor-specific TCR clusters. Whole-study results and caveats: What remained unconfirmed was the SARS-CoV-2 specificity of second-wave clones peaking on day 37. The appearance of some responding clones in pre-infection memory suggested that cross-reactive memory joined.

In its sample, this clonotype was seen a few times. Antigen unknown. It was 5'RACE with constant-segment primers that produced the TCR alpha and TCR beta cDNA libraries, which carried sample barcodes and UMIs. Each CDR3 protein is one row after TCRdb ran MiXCR on the 5' RACE reads. This repertoire shows 450,000 or so distinct CDR3 sequences, over 15% found once; its top ten account for about 8.1%. This receptor was taken from an adult woman who had mild COVID-19 (a few samples of this study predate the infection). Cell type and time point are not known. The sequencing input was PBMCs or a T cell subset sorted from them (not recorded which).

CDR3: CASRYTDVEGVYEQYF. DNA of the CDR3: TGTGCCAGCAGATACACTGATGTGGAGGGGGTCTACGAGCAGTACTTC. This chain uses TRBV6-2 or TRBV6-3 with TRBJ2-7; perhaps D is TRBD1 or TRBD2 (6 bases each). Trimming pared 6 bases from V and 3 bases from J, leaving 21 bases between. CDR3 length: 16 amino acids. In germline, CDR1 is MNHEY, CDR2 SVGEGT.